This T cell receptor (beta chain) originates from a study of vaccination effects on CD4 cells after COVID-19. Concerning this clone: Its antigen is undetermined.

The table came from immunoSEQ multiplex PCR; TCRdb's copy has only in-frame clones and leaves some out. This table has about 22,000 clones, roughly four fifths appearing once. The germline V and J ends were trimmed by 0 bases and 0 bases, with 10 bases remaining between them. The CDR3 is 16 amino acids. Germline V gene sequence: CDR1 KGHSH, CDR2 LQKENI. Ahead of sequencing, the ViraFEST assay grew antigen-specific CD4+ T cells using viral peptide pools. A 10-day culture period preceded the isolation of CD4+ T cells. Vaccine recipients had no previous SARS-CoV-2 infection; their nucleocapsid antibodies were negative.

The source material was CD4+ T cells from PBMCs cultured with HCoV-NL63 spike peptides, sampled before COVID-19 vaccination. The genes are TRBV18 and TRBJ2-3; no clear D. The clonotype was recovered from a human donor who received a COVID-19 vaccine. Here the CDR3 reads CASSPPTAASTDTQYF. For the CDR3, the DNA is TGTGCCAGCTCACCACCCACGGCAGCTAGCACAGATACGCAGTATTTT.